The 25 T cell receptor beta chains below all came from one sample that was sequenced in a study of T-cell memory formation after mild COVID-19. TCRdb itself ran the 5' RACE reads through MiXCR, one entry per CDR3 protein. Of nearly 250,000 distinct CDR3 sequences detected, just over 15% appear once; the ten largest clones hold 2% to 2.5%. Sequencing input: PBMCs or a T cell subset sorted from them (not recorded which). All receptors come from an adult woman who had mild COVID-19 (a few samples of this study predate the infection). Cell type and time point are not known.

The rearrangement uses TRBV11-2 and TRBJ2-3; 15 nucleotides line up with TRBD2. Germline CDR1 reads SGHAT; CDR2 reads FQNNGV. This CDR3 has 16 residues. Trimming took 5 bases from V and 5 from J; bases not matched to a gene: 5. The CDR3 here is CASSPGLAGGRDTQYF. The CDR3 DNA is TGTGCCAGCAGCCCGGGACTAGCGGGAGGTCGAGATACGCAGTATTTT.

The chain is built from TRBV21-1 and TRBJ1-6; TRBD1, the table's D call, lacks a check against the DNA. TRBV21-1 is shown as a pseudogene. The CDR3 is 16 residues long. CDR3 coding DNA: TGTGCCAGCAGCAACGAGGCGGGGGATTATAATTCACCCCTCCACTTT. Protein: CASSNEAGDYNSPLHF.

This clonotype has just a few counts. This chain links TRBV5-1 with TRBJ1-1; D is ambiguous. The CDR3 is 13 amino acids. Germline-derived CDR1 and CDR2 are SGHRS and YFSETQ. V lost 3 bases, J lost 6 bases, and 12 bases lay in between. The CDR3 loop reads CASSYSSNSEAFF. The CDR3 DNA follows: TGCGCCAGCAGCTACTCTAGTAATTCTGAAGCTTTCTTT.

Only a few counts were recorded for this clonotype. V is TRBV9 and J is TRBJ1-1, with D possibly TRBD1 on 6 matching bases. Germline CDR1 and CDR2: SGDLS and YYNGEE. V was shortened by 4 bases and J by 3 bases, with 22 bases between the two germline ends. The CDR3 is 17 residues long. CDR3 nucleotide sequence: TGTGCCAGCAGCCCCGTGGGGTCGGGGGGCCCCGACACTGAAGCTTTCTTT. It encodes CASSPVGSGGPDTEAFF.

This clonotype is a singleton in its sample. The rearrangement joins TRBV6-5 to TRBJ2-5, with TRBD2 matching 15 bases. CDR3 length: 17 amino acids. V lost 6 bases, J lost 1 base, and 6 bases stayed unmatched. Germline CDR1 and CDR2: MNHEY and SVGAGI. CDR3 nucleotide sequence: TGTGCCAGCAGGGGACTAGCGGGAGGTCTACCCCAAGAGACCCAGTACTTC. Amino acid sequence: CASRGLAGGLPQETQYF.

This clonotype appeared a few times. This sequence joins TRBV24-1 and TRBJ2-5; D call uncertain. The V and J ends lost 9 bases and 2 bases respectively, with 12 bases between them. The CDR3 loop spans 13 amino acids. CDR1 is KGHDR and CDR2 is SFDVKD in the germline V gene. The CDR3 region has the DNA TGTGCCACCGCCCTGAAGAATCAAGAGACCCAGTACTTC. Protein product: CATALKNQETQYF.

This chain links TRBV6-5 with TRBJ1-5, with TRBD1 matching 9 bases. The CDR3 runs to 13 residues. Germline CDR1 MNHEY, CDR2 SVGAGI. V lost 5 bases to trimming and J lost 6 bases; unmatched junction nucleotides: 2. CDR3 protein: CASSRQGGQPQHF. The CDR3 coding sequence is TGTGCCAGCAGTAGACAGGGGGGTCAGCCCCAGCATTTT.

At least ten counts were recorded for this clonotype. The V call is TRBV18, the J call TRBJ2-7, with 10 nucleotides matching TRBD2. V lost 5 bases, J lost 0 bases, and 1 base stayed unmatched. This CDR3 spans 14 amino acids. Germline CDR1 is KGHSH and CDR2 is LQKENI. As DNA, the CDR3 is TGTGCCAGCTCAGCTAGCGGGAGCTCCTACGAGCAGTACTTC. It specifies CASSASGSSYEQYF.

This clonotype appeared a few times. This chain links TRBV21-1 with TRBJ1-5. TRBV21-1 is marked as a pseudogene. The CDR3 sequence is 15 residues long. The CDR3 is CASSKGVGRNQPQHF. The CDR3 nucleotides read TGTGCCAGCAGCAAAGGGGTAGGCAGGAATCAGCCCCAGCATTTT.

A few counts support this clonotype. The CDR3 DNA sequence: TGTGCCAGCAGTGTGTGGACTAGCTCCTACGAGCAGTACTTC. This gives the protein CASSVWTSSYEQYF. The chain joins TRBV12-3 or TRBV12-4 to TRBJ2-7, with TRBD2 matching 7 bases. The CDR3 is made up of 14 amino acids. V lost 5 bases and J lost 0; bases outside the gene matches: 4.

This clonotype was seen only a few times. CDR3 DNA sequence: TGTGCCAGCAGACCCACTAGCGGACGGAACACCGGGGAGCTGTTTTTT. As protein: CASRPTSGRNTGELFF. V usage is TRBV6-2 or TRBV6-3 and J usage is TRBJ2-2, with 8 bases fitting TRBD2. The CDR3 is 16 residues long. V lost 6 bases and J lost 1; bases outside the gene matches: 7. Germline lookup yields CDR1 MNHEY and CDR2 SVGEGT.

The V gene is TRBV6-5, the J gene TRBJ1-2; 12 bases align to TRBD1. V shed 11 bases, J shed 4 bases, and the junction held 14 bases outside the gene matches. Germline V gene sequence: CDR1 MNHEY, CDR2 SVGAGI. The CDR3 contains 16 residues. CDR3 region: CASSRDRGHWSYGYTF. DNA of the CDR3: TGTGCCTCATCCCGGGACAGGGGGCACTGGAGCTATGGCTACACCTTC.

The chain carries TRBV5-1 and TRBJ1-2; no clear D gene. The germline gives CDR1 SGHRS, CDR2 YFSETQ. The CDR3 runs 15 residues. V gave up 0 bases and J gave up 6 bases, with 15 bases separating them. In DNA form, the CDR3 reads TGCGCCAGCAGCTTGGCGCCCTCATCTTGGGATGGCTACACCTTC. Amino acid sequence: CASSLAPSSWDGYTF.

The table lists this clonotype with a few counts. This chain connects TRBV20-1 to TRBJ1-3; TRBD1 agrees at 7 bases. The CDR3 sequence is 13 residues long. CDR1 DFQATT and CDR2 SNEGSKA come from the germline V gene (reference sequence). The junction had 3 bases not matched to a gene; V was cut back by 4 bases and J by 3 bases. This CDR3 is CSAKGAVGNTIYF. CDR3 in DNA: TGCAGTGCTAAGGGGGCGGTTGGAAACACCATATATTTT.

CDR3: CASSLPGLVSNEQFF. In DNA, the CDR3 is TGTGCCAGCAGTCTACCGGGACTAGTCTCCAATGAGCAGTTCTTC. J is TRBJ2-1 and V is TRBV12-3 or TRBV12-4, with TRBD2 identical over 8 bases. Unmatched junction bases numbered 9, after V lost 5 bases and J lost 6 bases. The CDR3 has 15 residues.

The V gene is TRBV20-1, the J gene TRBJ1-2; 9 bases are shared with TRBD1. This CDR3 spans 11 amino acids. Germline trimming cut 7 bases from V and 8 bases from J; bases unmatched to any gene: 5. CDR1 is DFQATT, CDR2 SNEGSKA, per germline (reference sequence). As DNA, the CDR3 is TGCAGTGTACAGGGGGCGCAAGGCTACACCTTC. Residues: CSVQGAQGYTF.

This clonotype was seen repeatedly, ten times or more. This rearrangement joins TRBV7-2 to TRBJ2-5; 10 bases map to TRBD2. Germline V CDR1 and CDR2: SGHTA, FQGNSA. Trimming removed 5 bases from V and 4 bases from J; junction bases left unmatched: 10. The CDR3 sequence is 16 residues long. The CDR3 sequence: CASSTSTSGPTETQYF. The DNA of the CDR3 is TGTGCCAGCAGCACCTCGACTAGCGGGCCCACAGAGACCCAGTACTTC.

Points on this clonotype: A much bigger clone sits one base away, suggesting this may be a read error. The gene calls are TRBV18 and TRBJ2-7; D possibly uses TRBD1 or TRBD2 (5 bases each). This CDR3 region has 13 residues. V shed 3 bases and J shed 0 bases, with 6 bases lying between them. Per germline, CDR1 KGHSH and CDR2 LQKENI. The CDR3 DNA follows: TGTGCCAGCTCACCCGGGGCCTCCTACGAGCAGTACTTC. Translating it yields CASSPGASYEQYF.

CDR3 in DNA: TGTGCCAGCAGTTTTGTCCGGACTGCAATCGGCTACACCTTC. Translating it yields CASSFVRTAIGYTF. The chain uses TRBV6-2 or TRBV6-3 and TRBJ1-2; D ambiguous. CDR1 is MNHEY and CDR2 is SVGEGT in the germline V gene. There are 14 residues in the CDR3. Trimming took off 4 bases at V and 8 bases at J, with 17 bases between the two ends.

This clonotype occurred a few times. This sequence joins TRBV6-6 and TRBJ2-7; TRBD1 might be the D (6 bases). Germline values: CDR1 MNHNY, CDR2 SVGAGI (reference sequence). The V and J ends lost 5 bases and 5 bases respectively, with 16 bases between them. This CDR3 has 14 residues. CDR3 sequence (DNA): TGTGCCAGCAGTCTATCCGGCACAGGGAACGAGCAGTACTTC. Encoded protein: CASSLSGTGNEQYF.

The chain recombines TRBV2 with TRBJ1-1, with a possible D match to TRBD1 (5 bases). V lost 8 bases, J lost 1 base, and 8 bases lay in between. The CDR3 consists of 12 residues. Germline V lookup: CDR1 SNHLY, CDR2 FYNNEI. This CDR3 reads CASQGGNTEAFF. The CDR3 DNA reads TGTGCCAGCCAGGGAGGGAACACTGAAGCTTTCTTT. The full variable domain, completed using reference TRBV2 and TRBJ1-1, is EPEVTQTPSHQVTQMGQEVILRCVPISNHLYFYWYRQILGQKVEFLVSFYNNEISEKSEIFDDQFSVERPDGSNFTLKIRSTKLEDSAMYFCASQGGNTEAFFGQGTRLTVV.

This clonotype was detected a few times. The chain joins TRBV3-1 to TRBJ2-7, with a possible D match to TRBD2 (6 bases). Trimming took 4 bases from V and 2 from J, leaving 12 bases between them. Germline-derived CDR1 and CDR2 are LGHDT and YNNKEL (reference sequence). The CDR3 totals 14 residues. The chain's CDR3 is CASSPSGEPYEQYF. CDR3 nucleotide sequence: TGTGCCAGCAGCCCGTCGGGGGAGCCCTACGAGCAGTACTTC.

This clonotype showed up just a few times. This chain connects TRBV6-2 or TRBV6-3 to TRBJ2-7; 12 bases are a match to TRBD2. This CDR3 contains 21 residues. V was pared by 2 bases and J by 3 bases, with 20 bases of the junction left unmatched. CDR1 is MNHEY, CDR2 SVGEGT, per germline. CDR3 in DNA: TGTGCCAGCAGTTACGCCGGAGCCGGGACAGGGCTGACTAGCGGGAGCTACGAGCAGTACTTC. Protein product: CASSYAGAGTGLTSGSYEQYF.

This clonotype was recorded at least ten times. The chain links TRBV18 to TRBJ2-3; no reliable D call. This CDR3 is built from 13 residues. V was clipped by 5 bases and J by 1 base, with 7 bases between them. The germline V gene encodes CDR1 KGHSH and CDR2 LQKENI. The CDR3 DNA reads as TGTGCCAGCTCAACCCCCGGCACAGATACGCAGTATTTT. As protein: CASSTPGTDTQYF.

This clonotype was counted a few times. The chain combines TRBV12-3 or TRBV12-4 with TRBJ2-7; 11 bases line up with TRBD2. The trim removed 5 bases at V and 7 bases at J, leaving 22 bases unmatched. The CDR3 runs to 19 residues. CDR3 DNA sequence: TGTGCCAGCAGTCGTTATGCGGTAGCGGGAGGGCGCCGAGGACGGGAGCAGTACTTC. Translation: CASSRYAVAGGRRGREQYF.